These T cell receptor beta chains were read from a single sample in a study of patients and donors after allogeneic stem cell transplantation. TCRdb fed the RT-PCR reads into MiXCR, producing one record per CDR3 protein. The sample has around 1,600 distinct CDR3 sequences; roughly 22% are singletons. The sample comprised blood, either unsorted or a sorted T cell fraction (not recorded which). All receptors come from a human donor who was either an allogeneic HSCT recipient or a stem cell or donor lymphocyte infusion donor (not recorded which). It is not recorded whose cells these are; they may come from a transplant donor. The CDR3 runs from the conserved cysteine through the conserved F or W. The order of the fields is CDR3 DNA, CDR3 protein, D gene, J gene, V gene, clone size. The D gene is left open where the match is weak. Clone sizes are given selectively: once, few, many, or a class where the clone is expanded.

cdr3_nt: TGTGCCAGCAGCTTCGGGAGCAGCAATGAGCAGTTCTTC
cdr3_aa: CASSFGSSNEQFF
d_call: .
j_call: TRBJ2-1
v_call: TRBV7-3
clone_size: few

cdr3_nt: TGCAGTGCCCGAACTAGCGGGGGGACAGATACGCAGTATTTT
cdr3_aa: CSARTSGGTDTQYF
d_call: TRBD2
j_call: TRBJ2-3
v_call: TRBV20-1
clone_size: .

cdr3_nt: TGTGCTAGCAGCCCAGGTGGTGGAGGGGGCTACGAGCAGTACTTC
cdr3_aa: CASSPGGGGGYEQYF
d_call: .
j_call: TRBJ2-7
v_call: TRBV7-7
clone_size: large

cdr3_nt: TGTGCCAGCAGCTTTGACACGAACACTGAAGCTTTCTTT
cdr3_aa: CASSFDTNTEAFF
d_call: .
j_call: TRBJ1-1
v_call: TRBV5-4
clone_size: .

cdr3_nt: TGCAGTGCTTCCGCTTTCGGGAGCCGCGAGCAGTACTTC
cdr3_aa: CSASAFGSREQYF
d_call: .
j_call: TRBJ2-7
v_call: TRBV20-1
clone_size: few

cdr3_nt: TGTGCCAGCAGCTTAACGGGAGGGCGGGGAGAAAAACTGTTTTTT
cdr3_aa: CASSLTGGRGEKLFF
d_call: .
j_call: TRBJ1-4
v_call: TRBV7-3
clone_size: .

cdr3_nt: TGCGCCAGCAGCTATCAGCGGGAAAACAATGAGCAGTTCTTC
cdr3_aa: CASSYQRENNEQFF
d_call: TRBD2
j_call: TRBJ2-1
v_call: TRBV4-3
clone_size: few

cdr3_nt: TGTGCCAGCAGCCGGAGGGAGGGTGGCTACACCTTC
cdr3_aa: CASSRREGGYTF
d_call: .
j_call: TRBJ1-2
v_call: TRBV5-4
clone_size: .

cdr3_nt: TGTGCCAGCAGCTTACACGCAGGGGCCTCCTACGAGCAGTACTTC
cdr3_aa: CASSLHAGASYEQYF
d_call: .
j_call: TRBJ2-7
v_call: TRBV11-2
clone_size: .

cdr3_nt: TGTGCCAGCAGCCTTCTAGCGGGGGCCTACAATGAGCAGTTCTTC
cdr3_aa: CASSLLAGAYNEQFF
d_call: TRBD2
j_call: TRBJ2-1
v_call: TRBV4-2
clone_size: .

cdr3_nt: TGCGCCAGCAGCCAAGATGCGGCGGGAGGGTACCAAGAGACCCAGTACTTC
cdr3_aa: CASSQDAAGGYQETQYF
d_call: TRBD2
j_call: TRBJ2-5
v_call: TRBV4-3
clone_size: few

cdr3_nt: TGCAGTGCTAGAGCGGCGGGAGGTACAGATACGCAGTATTTT
cdr3_aa: CSARAAGGTDTQYF
d_call: TRBD2
j_call: TRBJ2-3
v_call: TRBV20-1
clone_size: few

cdr3_nt: TGTGCCAGCAGCCAAGTGAAGGGAGAGCAGTACTTC
cdr3_aa: CASSQVKGEQYF
d_call: .
j_call: TRBJ2-7
v_call: TRBV3-1
clone_size: .

cdr3_nt: TGTGCCAGCAGTCTAGCGGGAGATCAGGACGAGCAGTACTTC
cdr3_aa: CASSLAGDQDEQYF
d_call: TRBD2
j_call: TRBJ2-7
v_call: TRBV6-6
clone_size: .

cdr3_nt: TGTGCCAGCAGCCCCGTTTTCGGGGATGAGCAGTTCTTC
cdr3_aa: CASSPVFGDEQFF
d_call: .
j_call: TRBJ2-1
v_call: TRBV7-3
clone_size: few

cdr3_nt: TGTGCTAGCAGCTTAGCTAAGGGGAGCTCCTACGAGCAGTACTTC
cdr3_aa: CASSLAKGSSYEQYF
d_call: .
j_call: TRBJ2-7
v_call: TRBV7-7
clone_size: large

cdr3_nt: TGTGCCAGCAGTCCTATGGGGGGGACCACAGATACGCAGTATTTT
cdr3_aa: CASSPMGGTTDTQYF
d_call: TRBD2
j_call: TRBJ2-3
v_call: TRBV7-9
clone_size: large

cdr3_nt: TGTGCCAGCAGTTCACAGATTGTCTACGAGCAGTACTTC
cdr3_aa: CASSSQIVYEQYF
d_call: .
j_call: TRBJ2-7
v_call: TRBV27
clone_size: large

cdr3_nt: TGCGCCAGCAGCCAAGGTCAGGGTCCTCAAGAGACCCAGTACTTC
cdr3_aa: CASSQGQGPQETQYF
d_call: .
j_call: TRBJ2-5
v_call: TRBV4-3
clone_size: .